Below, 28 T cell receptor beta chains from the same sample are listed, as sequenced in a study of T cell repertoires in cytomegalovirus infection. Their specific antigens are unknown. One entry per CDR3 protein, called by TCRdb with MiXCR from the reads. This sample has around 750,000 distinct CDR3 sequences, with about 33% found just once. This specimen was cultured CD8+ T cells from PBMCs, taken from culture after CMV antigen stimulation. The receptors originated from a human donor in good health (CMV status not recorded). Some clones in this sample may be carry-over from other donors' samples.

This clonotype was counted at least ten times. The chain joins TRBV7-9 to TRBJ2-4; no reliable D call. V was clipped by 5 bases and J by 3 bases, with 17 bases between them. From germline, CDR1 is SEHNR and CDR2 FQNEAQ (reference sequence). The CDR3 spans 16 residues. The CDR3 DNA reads TGTGCCAGCAGCGTTCCATCCGGGCCGGGCAAAAACATTCAGTACTTC. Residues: CASSVPSGPGKNIQYF.

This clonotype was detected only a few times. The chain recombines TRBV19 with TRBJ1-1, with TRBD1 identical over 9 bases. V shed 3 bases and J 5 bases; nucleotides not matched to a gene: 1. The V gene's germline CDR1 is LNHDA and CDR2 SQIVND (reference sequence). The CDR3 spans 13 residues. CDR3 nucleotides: TGTGCCAGTAGTATTGGGACAGGGACTGAAGCTTTCTTT. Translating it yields CASSIGTGTEAFF.

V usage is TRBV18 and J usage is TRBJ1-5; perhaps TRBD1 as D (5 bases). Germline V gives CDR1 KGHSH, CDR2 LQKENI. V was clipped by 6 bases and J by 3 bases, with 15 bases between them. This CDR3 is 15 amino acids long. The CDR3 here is CASSKDRGHNQPQHF. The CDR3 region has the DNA TGTGCCAGCTCCAAGGACCGGGGCCACAATCAGCCCCAGCATTTT.

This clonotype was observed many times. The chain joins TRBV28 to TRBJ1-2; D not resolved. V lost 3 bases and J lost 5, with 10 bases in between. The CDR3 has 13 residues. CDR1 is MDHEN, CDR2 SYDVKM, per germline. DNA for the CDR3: TGTGCCAGCAGTTTTAGAAACCTATATGGCTACACCTTC. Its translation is CASSFRNLYGYTF.

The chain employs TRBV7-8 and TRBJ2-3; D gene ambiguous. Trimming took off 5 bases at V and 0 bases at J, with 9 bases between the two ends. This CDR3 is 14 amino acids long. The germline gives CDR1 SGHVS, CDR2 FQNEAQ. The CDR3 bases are TGTGCCAGCAGCCCGTTCGCTAGCACAGATACGCAGTATTTT. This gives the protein CASSPFASTDTQYF.

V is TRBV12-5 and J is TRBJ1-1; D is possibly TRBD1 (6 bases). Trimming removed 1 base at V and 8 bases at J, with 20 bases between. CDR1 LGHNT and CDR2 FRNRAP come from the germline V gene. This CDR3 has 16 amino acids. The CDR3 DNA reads TGTGCTAGTGGTTTGGCCCCGGATTTAGGGGGAGGGGAAGCTTTCTTT. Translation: CASGLAPDLGGGEAFF.

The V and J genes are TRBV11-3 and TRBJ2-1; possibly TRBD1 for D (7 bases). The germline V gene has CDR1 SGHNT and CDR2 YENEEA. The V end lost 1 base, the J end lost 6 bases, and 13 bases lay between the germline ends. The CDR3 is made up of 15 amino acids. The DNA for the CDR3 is TGTGCCAGCAGCTTAGTTCAGGGGGACTGCAATGAGCAGTTCTTC. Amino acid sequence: CASSLVQGDCNEQFF. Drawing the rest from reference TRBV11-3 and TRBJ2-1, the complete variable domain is EAGVVQSPRYKIIEKKQPVAFWCNPISGHNTLYWYLQNLGQGPELLIRYENEEAVDDSQLPKDRFSAERLKGVDSTLKIQPAELGDSAVYLCASSLVQGDCNEQFFGPGTRLTVL.

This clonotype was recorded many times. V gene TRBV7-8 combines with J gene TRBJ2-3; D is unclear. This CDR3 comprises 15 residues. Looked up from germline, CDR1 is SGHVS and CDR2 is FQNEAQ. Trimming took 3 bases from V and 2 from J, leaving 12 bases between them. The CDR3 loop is CASSLARGPTDTQYF. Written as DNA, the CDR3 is TGTGCCAGCAGCTTGGCCCGAGGCCCCACAGATACGCAGTATTTT.

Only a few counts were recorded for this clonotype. The CDR3 protein is CASSLSGGPDTGELFF. The CDR3 DNA reads as TGCGCCAGCAGTCTTAGCGGGGGGCCCGACACCGGGGAGCTGTTTTTT. This chain joins TRBV4-1 and TRBJ2-2; TRBD2 aligns across 10 bases. CDR1 MGHRA and CDR2 YSYEKL come from the germline V gene. The CDR3 has 16 residues. With 6 bases clipped from V and 3 bases from J, the junction kept 7 bases outside the gene matches.

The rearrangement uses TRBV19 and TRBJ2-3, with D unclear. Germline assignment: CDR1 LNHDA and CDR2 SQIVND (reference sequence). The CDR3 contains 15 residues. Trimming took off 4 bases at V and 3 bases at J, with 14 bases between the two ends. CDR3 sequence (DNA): TGTGCCAGTAGTACCTCCCCCCTGGGGACAGATACGCAGTATTTT. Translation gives CASSTSPLGTDTQYF.

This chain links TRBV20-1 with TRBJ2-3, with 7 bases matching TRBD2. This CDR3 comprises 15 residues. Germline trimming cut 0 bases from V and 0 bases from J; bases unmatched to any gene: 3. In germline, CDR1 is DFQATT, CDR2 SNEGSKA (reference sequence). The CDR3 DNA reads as TGCAGTGCTAGAGAGCGGGGGTCTAGCACAGATACGCAGTATTTT. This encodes CSARERGSSTDTQYF.

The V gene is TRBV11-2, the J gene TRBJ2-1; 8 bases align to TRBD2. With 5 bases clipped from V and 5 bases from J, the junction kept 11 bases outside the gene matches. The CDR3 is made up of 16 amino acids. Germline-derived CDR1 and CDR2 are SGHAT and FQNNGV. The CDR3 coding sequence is TGTGCCAGCAGCGCTTTCGGGGGGGCCTATGACAATGAGCAGTTCTTC. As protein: CASSAFGGAYDNEQFF.

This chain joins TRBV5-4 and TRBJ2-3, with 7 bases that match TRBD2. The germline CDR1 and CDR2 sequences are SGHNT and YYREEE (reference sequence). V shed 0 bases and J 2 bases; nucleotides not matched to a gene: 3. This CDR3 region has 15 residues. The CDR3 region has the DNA TGTGCCAGCAGCTTGGCGCGGGACTACACAGATACGCAGTATTTT. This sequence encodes CASSLARDYTDTQYF.

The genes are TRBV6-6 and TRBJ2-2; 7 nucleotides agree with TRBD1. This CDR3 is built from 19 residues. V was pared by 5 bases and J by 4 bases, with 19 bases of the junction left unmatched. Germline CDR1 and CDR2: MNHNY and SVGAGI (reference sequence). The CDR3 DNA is TGTGCCAGCAGTACCCGGGACAGACCACGTCGAAGGGGCACCGGGGAGCTGTTTTTT. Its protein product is CASSTRDRPRRRGTGELFF.

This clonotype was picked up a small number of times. The CDR3 DNA sequence: TGTGCCACCTATGGACAGACGGGAGAAACTGAAGCTTTCTTT. Amino acids: CATYGQTGETEAFF. This sequence joins TRBV10-3 and TRBJ1-1; TRBD1 might be the D (6 bases). The CDR3 is made up of 14 amino acids. V lost 10 bases and J lost 5, with 20 bases in between. The germline V gene encodes CDR1 ENHRY and CDR2 SYGVKD.

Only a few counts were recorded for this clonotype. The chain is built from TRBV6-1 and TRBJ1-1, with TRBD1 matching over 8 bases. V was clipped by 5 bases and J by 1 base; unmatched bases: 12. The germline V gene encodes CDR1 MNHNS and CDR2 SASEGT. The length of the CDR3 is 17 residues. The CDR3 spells CASSPDRDKLRNTEAFF. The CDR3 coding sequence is TGTGCCAGCAGTCCGGACAGGGACAAATTGAGGAACACTGAAGCTTTCTTT.

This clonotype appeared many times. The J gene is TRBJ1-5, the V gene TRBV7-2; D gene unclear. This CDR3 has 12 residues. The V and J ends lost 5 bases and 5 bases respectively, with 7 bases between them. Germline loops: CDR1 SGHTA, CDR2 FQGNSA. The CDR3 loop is CASSHFHQPQHF. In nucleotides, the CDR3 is TGTGCCAGCAGCCATTTCCATCAGCCCCAGCATTTT.

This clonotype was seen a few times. In nucleotides, the CDR3 is TGCAGCGCCAACGTCTGGGGGGCGCAATACTACGAGCAGTACTTC. Its protein product is CSANVWGAQYYEQYF. The rearrangement links TRBV20-1 to TRBJ2-7; TRBD1 or TRBD2 may be the D gene (6 bases each). CDR3 size: 15 residues. Germline V gives CDR1 DFQATT, CDR2 SNEGSKA (reference sequence).

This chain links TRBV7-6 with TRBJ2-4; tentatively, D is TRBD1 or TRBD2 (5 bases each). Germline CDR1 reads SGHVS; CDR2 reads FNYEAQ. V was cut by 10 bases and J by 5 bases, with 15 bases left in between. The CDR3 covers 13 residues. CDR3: CAIPHGDENIQYF. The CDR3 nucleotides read TGTGCCATCCCCCACGGGGACGAAAACATTCAGTACTTC.

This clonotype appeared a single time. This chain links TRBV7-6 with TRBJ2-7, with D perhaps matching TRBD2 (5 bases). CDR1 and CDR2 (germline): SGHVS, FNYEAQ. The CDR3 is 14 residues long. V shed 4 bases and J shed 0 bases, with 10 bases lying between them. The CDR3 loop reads CASSWGDNSYEQYV. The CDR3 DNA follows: TGTGCCAGCAGCTGGGGAGATAACTCCTACGAGCAGTACGTC.

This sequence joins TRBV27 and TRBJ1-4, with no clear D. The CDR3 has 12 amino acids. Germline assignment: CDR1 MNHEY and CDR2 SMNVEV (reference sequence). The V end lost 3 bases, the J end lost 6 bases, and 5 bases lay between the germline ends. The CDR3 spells CASSLDHEKLFF. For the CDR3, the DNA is TGTGCCAGCAGTTTGGACCATGAAAAACTGTTTTTT.

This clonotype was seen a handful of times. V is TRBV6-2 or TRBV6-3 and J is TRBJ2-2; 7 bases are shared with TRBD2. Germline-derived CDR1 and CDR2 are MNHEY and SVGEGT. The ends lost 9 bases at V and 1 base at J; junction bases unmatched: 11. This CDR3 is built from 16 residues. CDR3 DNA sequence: TGTGCCAGTATCCGGGACTACCAAGTGAACACCGGGGAGCTGTTTTTT. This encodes CASIRDYQVNTGELFF.

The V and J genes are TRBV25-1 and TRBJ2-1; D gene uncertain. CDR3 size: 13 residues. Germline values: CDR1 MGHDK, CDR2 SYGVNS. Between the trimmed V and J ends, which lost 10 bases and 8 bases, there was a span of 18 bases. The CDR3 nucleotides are TGTGCCAACTCAGGTCAGGTACGACATGAGCAGTTCTTC. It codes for CANSGQVRHEQFF.

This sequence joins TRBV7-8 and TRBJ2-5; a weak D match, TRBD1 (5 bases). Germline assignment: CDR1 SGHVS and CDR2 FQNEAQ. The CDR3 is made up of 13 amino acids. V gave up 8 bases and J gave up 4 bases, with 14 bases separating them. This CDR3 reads CASRLDNGETQYF. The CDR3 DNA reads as TGTGCCAGCCGATTGGACAATGGAGAGACCCAGTACTTC.

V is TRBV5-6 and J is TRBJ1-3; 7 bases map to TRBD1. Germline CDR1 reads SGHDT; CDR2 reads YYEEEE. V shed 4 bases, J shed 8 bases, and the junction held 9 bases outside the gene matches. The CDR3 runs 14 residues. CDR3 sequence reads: CASSLEEGAYTIYF. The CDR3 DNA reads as TGTGCCAGCAGCCTGGAGGAGGGGGCCTACACCATATATTTT. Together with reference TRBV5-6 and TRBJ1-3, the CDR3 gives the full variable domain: DAGVTQSPTHLIKTRGQQVTLRCSPKSGHDTVSWYQQALGQGPQFIFQYYEEEERQRGNFPDRFSGHQFPNYSSELNVNALLLGDSALYLCASSLEEGAYTIYFGEGSWLTVV.

CDR3 sequence: CASSATGHSGANVLTF. DNA of the CDR3: TGTGCCAGCAGCGCCACAGGGCACTCTGGGGCCAACGTCCTGACTTTC. V is TRBV7-3 and J is TRBJ2-6; tentative D call: TRBD1 (6 bases). The germline V and J ends were trimmed by 5 bases and 0 bases, with 11 bases remaining between them. Germline loops: CDR1 SGHTA, CDR2 FQGTGA. There are 16 residues in the CDR3.

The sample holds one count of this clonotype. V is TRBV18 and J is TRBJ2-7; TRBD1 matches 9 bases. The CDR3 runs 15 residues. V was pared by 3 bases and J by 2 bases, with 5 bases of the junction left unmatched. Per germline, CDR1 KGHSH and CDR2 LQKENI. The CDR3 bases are TGTGCCAGCTCACCGGGACAGGGAATCACCTACGAGCAGTACGTC. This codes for CASSPGQGITYEQYV.

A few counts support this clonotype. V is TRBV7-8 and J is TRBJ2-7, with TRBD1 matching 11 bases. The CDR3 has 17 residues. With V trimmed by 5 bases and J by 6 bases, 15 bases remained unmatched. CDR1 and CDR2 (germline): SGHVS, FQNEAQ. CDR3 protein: CASSPWPSGTGGFEQYF. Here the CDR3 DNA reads TGTGCCAGCAGCCCATGGCCGTCCGGGACAGGGGGTTTCGAGCAGTACTTC.